This passage covers 3 T cell receptor beta chains from one sample sequenced in a study of T-cell memory formation after mild COVID-19. In TCRdb, the 5' RACE reads were re-called with MiXCR into one record per CDR3 protein. The sample records about 470,000 distinct CDR3 sequences, 18% being singletons. Sequenced: PBMCs or a T cell subset sorted from them (not recorded which). The receptors shown here come from an adult woman who had mild COVID-19 (a few samples of this study predate the infection). Cell type and time point are not known.

This clonotype was seen a handful of times. This sequence joins TRBV5-1 and TRBJ1-3; 9 positions agree with TRBD1. The V segment lost 4 bases and the J segment 3 bases; nucleotides outside the gene matches: 8. CDR3 length: 16 residues. The V gene's germline CDR1 is SGHRS and CDR2 YFSETQ. The CDR3 protein is CASSRGQGDLGNTIYF. The DNA for the CDR3 is TGCGCCAGCAGCCGGGGACAGGGCGACCTTGGAAACACCATATATTTT.

The chain uses TRBV18 and TRBJ2-7, with TRBD1 matching over 8 bases. The CDR3 length is 14 residues. Germline trimming cut 3 bases from V and 2 bases from J; bases unmatched to any gene: 3. Germline CDR1 is KGHSH and CDR2 is LQKENI. This chain's CDR3 is CASSPTGVTYEQYF. The CDR3, as DNA: TGTGCCAGCTCACCGACAGGGGTTACCTACGAGCAGTACTTC.

The chain uses TRBV5-6 and TRBJ1-2, with D possibly being TRBD1 (5 bases). The CDR3 loop spans 14 amino acids. V was shortened by 3 bases and J by 8 bases, with 17 bases between the two germline ends. In germline, CDR1 is SGHDT, CDR2 YYEEEE. The CDR3: CASSYPGTRGGYTF. The CDR3 coding sequence is TGTGCCAGCAGCTACCCCGGGACGCGGGGCGGCTACACCTTC. Full variable domain (missing parts from reference TRBV5-6 and TRBJ1-2): DAGVTQSPTHLIKTRGQQVTLRCSPKSGHDTVSWYQQALGQGPQFIFQYYEEEERQRGNFPDRFSGHQFPNYSSELNVNALLLGDSALYLCASSYPGTRGGYTFGSGTRLTVV.